These 12 T cell receptor beta chains originate from one sample sequenced in a study of T cell responses to AZD1222 COVID-19 vaccine. Generated by immunoSEQ multiplex PCR, the TCRdb table keeps only in-frame clones and is missing some. The sample has approximately 150,000 clones, more than 80% seen once. This specimen was peripheral blood, taken 28 days after the second AZD1222 dose. All receptors derive from an adult who received the AZD1222 COVID-19 vaccine.

The chain is built from TRBV30 and TRBJ1-6; 9 bases are shared with TRBD1. This CDR3 has 15 amino acids. The J segment lost 10 bases and the V segment lost 3 bases, leaving 10 bases of the junction unmatched. Germline lookup yields CDR1 GTSNPN and CDR2 SVGIG (reference sequence). Written as DNA, the CDR3 is TGTGCCTGGAGCCCAGCGGGGACAGGGCGGTCACCCCTCCACTTT. Residues: CAWSPAGTGRSPLHF.

This clone showed up just once. The J gene is TRBJ1-2, the V gene TRBV18; 7 bases line up with TRBD1. Germline values: CDR1 KGHSH, CDR2 LQKENI. The CDR3 runs 14 residues. The V and J ends lost 3 bases and 6 bases, in that order; junction bases with no gene match: 7. The CDR3 DNA is TGTGCCAGCTCACCGACAGGGTCCTATGATGGCTACACCTTC. Its protein product is CASSPTGSYDGYTF.

This clone was seen a few times. The V gene is TRBV2, the J gene TRBJ1-5, with a tentative D call TRBD1 (6 bases). Germline V gene lookup returns CDR1 SNHLY and CDR2 FYNNEI. V was pared by 6 bases and J by 1 base, with 10 bases between. CDR3 length: 14 residues. The CDR3 nucleotides are TGTGCCAGCAGGGGAGACAGGAGCAATCAGCCCCAGCATTTT. Translated, it gives CASRGDRSNQPQHF.

This chain connects TRBV12-3 or TRBV12-4 to TRBJ2-5; D might be TRBD2 (5 bases). Trimming left V 4 bases short and J 1 base short, with 7 bases between. This CDR3 has 13 residues. CDR3 sequence: CASSWRTQETQYF. In DNA, the CDR3 is TGTGCCAGCAGTTGGAGGACCCAAGAGACCCAGTACTTC.

Here the CDR3 reads CATSDQTGPGTDTQYF. For the CDR3, the DNA is TGTGCCACCAGTGATCAGACAGGGCCGGGCACAGATACGCAGTATTTT. This chain joins TRBV24-1 and TRBJ2-3; 7 bases are shared with TRBD1. Germline V gene data show CDR1 as KGHDR and CDR2 as SFDVKD. The CDR3 extends over 16 amino acids. V lost 3 bases, J lost 1 base, and 6 bases stayed unmatched.

The chain couples TRBV7-8 to TRBJ1-1; TRBD1 aligns across 9 bases. This CDR3 is 14 amino acids long. The germline V gene encodes CDR1 SGHVS and CDR2 FQNEAQ. The V gene end was trimmed by 3 bases and the J gene end by 5 bases; junction bases not matched to a gene: 4. The CDR3 region has the DNA TGTGCCAGCAGCTTGGGGACAGGGTATACTGAAGCTTTCTTT. It encodes CASSLGTGYTEAFF. Variable domain in full (rest from reference TRBV7-8 and TRBJ1-1): GAGVSQSPRYKVAKRGQDVALRCDPISGHVSLFWYQQALGQGPEFLTYFQNEAQLDKSGLPSDRFFAERPEGSVSTLKIQRTQQEDSAVYLCASSLGTGYTEAFFGQGTRLTVV.

This chain connects TRBV7-9 to TRBJ2-1, with D unresolved. From germline, CDR1 is SEHNR and CDR2 FQNEAQ (reference sequence). V dropped 5 bases and J dropped 5 bases, with 13 bases sitting between them. This CDR3 region has 14 residues. CDR3 nucleotides: TGTGCCAGCAGCGGCCAGCTTTGGGACAATGAGCAGTTCTTC. Its protein is CASSGQLWDNEQFF.

Points on this clone: This same CDR3 is encoded by further DNA sequences in the sample. J is TRBJ2-3 and V is TRBV9, with 7 bases fitting TRBD2. Losses at the gene ends were 2 bases for V and 2 bases for J; bases not matched to a gene: 2. Per the germline V gene, CDR1 is SGDLS and CDR2 is YYNGEE. The CDR3 runs 14 residues. This CDR3 is CASSVGTTTDTQYF. The DNA of the CDR3 is TGTGCCAGCAGCGTCGGGACTACCACAGATACGCAGTATTTT.

The rearrangement links TRBV11-1 to TRBJ2-2; D call uncertain. The CDR3 has 17 residues. Germline assignment: CDR1 SGHAT and CDR2 FQDESV (reference sequence). Trimming took 0 bases from V and 0 from J, leaving 11 bases between them. The CDR3 DNA reads TGTGCCAGCAGCTTAGCGAGAGAGTTCCCGAACACCGGGGAGCTGTTTTTT. Amino acid sequence: CASSLAREFPNTGELFF.

Only one count was recorded for this clone. J is TRBJ1-4 and V is TRBV6-4; 9 nucleotides agree with TRBD1. The CDR3 loop spans 16 amino acids. CDR1 is MRHNA, CDR2 SNTAGT, per germline. V was pared by 9 bases and J by 3 bases, with 11 bases of the junction left unmatched. CDR3 sequence (DNA): TGTGCCAGAGAAAAGGGACAGGGTTTAGCTAATGAAAAACTGTTTTTT. Translated, it gives CAREKGQGLANEKLFF.

This chain uses TRBV30 with TRBJ2-5, with 9 bases that match TRBD1. Germline V gives CDR1 GTSNPN, CDR2 SVGIG (reference sequence). Trimming took 0 bases from V and 4 from J; bases not matched to a gene: 6. This CDR3 spans 15 amino acids. Written as DNA, the CDR3 is TGTGCCTGGAGTGTTCGGGACAGGGTGGGAGAGACCCAGTACTTC. Its protein product is CAWSVRDRVGETQYF. The full variable domain, with the rest looked up from reference TRBV30 and TRBJ2-5, is SQTIHQWPATLVQPVGSPLSLECTVEGTSNPNLYWYRQAAGRGLQLLFYSVGIGQISSEVPQNLSASRPQDRQFILSSKKLLLSDSGFYLCAWSVRDRVGETQYFGPGTRLLVL.

The V and J genes are TRBV15 and TRBJ1-1; D unresolved. Germline V gene lookup returns CDR1 LNHNV and CDR2 YYDKDF (reference sequence). Trimming left V 0 bases short and J 6 bases short, with 8 bases between. This CDR3 is built from 13 residues. The chain's CDR3 is CATSRDGLAEAFF. In DNA, the CDR3 is TGTGCCACCAGCAGAGACGGGTTGGCTGAAGCTTTCTTT.